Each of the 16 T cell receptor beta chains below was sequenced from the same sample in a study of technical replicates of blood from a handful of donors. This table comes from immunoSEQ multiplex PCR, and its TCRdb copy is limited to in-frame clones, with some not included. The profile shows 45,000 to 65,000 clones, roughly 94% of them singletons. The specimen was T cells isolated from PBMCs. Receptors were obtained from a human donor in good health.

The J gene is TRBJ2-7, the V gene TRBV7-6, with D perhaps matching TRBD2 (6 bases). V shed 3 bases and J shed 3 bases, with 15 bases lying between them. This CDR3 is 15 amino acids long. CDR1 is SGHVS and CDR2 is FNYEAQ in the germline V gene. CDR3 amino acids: CASSLTAGQGYEQYF. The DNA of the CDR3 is TGTGCCAGCAGCTTGACCGCGGGGCAGGGCTACGAGCAGTACTTC.

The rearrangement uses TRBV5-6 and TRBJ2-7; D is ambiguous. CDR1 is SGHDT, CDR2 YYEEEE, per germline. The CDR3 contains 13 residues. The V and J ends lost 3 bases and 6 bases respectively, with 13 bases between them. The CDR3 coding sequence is TGTGCCAGCAGCTCCGGGTCCGCTCGCGAGCAGTACTTC. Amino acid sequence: CASSSGSAREQYF.

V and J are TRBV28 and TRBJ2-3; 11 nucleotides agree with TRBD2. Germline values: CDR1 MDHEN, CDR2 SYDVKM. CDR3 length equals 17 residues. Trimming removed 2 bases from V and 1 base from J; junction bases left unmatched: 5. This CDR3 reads CASSLNLAGGRTDTQYF. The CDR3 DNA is TGTGCCAGCAGTTTAAACCTAGCGGGAGGCCGCACAGATACGCAGTATTTT.

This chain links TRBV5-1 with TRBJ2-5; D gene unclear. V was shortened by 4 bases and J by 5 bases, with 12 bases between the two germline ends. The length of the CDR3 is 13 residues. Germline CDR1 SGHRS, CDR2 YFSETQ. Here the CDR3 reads CASSPEDFETQYF. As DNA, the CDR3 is TGCGCCAGCAGCCCTGAGGATTTCGAGACCCAGTACTTC. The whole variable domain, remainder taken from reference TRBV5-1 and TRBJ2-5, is KAGVTQTPRYLIKTRGQQVTLSCSPISGHRSVSWYQQTPGQGLQFLFEYFSETQRNKGNFPGRFSGRQFSNSRSEMNVSTLELGDSALYLCASSPEDFETQYFGPGTRLLVL.

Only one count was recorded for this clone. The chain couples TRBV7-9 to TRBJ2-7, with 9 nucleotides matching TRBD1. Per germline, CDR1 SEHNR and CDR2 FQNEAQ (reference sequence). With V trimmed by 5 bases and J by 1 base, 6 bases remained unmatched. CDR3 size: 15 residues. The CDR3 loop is CASSLGTGTSYEQYF. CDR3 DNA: TGTGCCAGCAGCCTCGGGACAGGGACTTCCTACGAGCAGTACTTC.

CDR3 region: CASSLPGINQPQHF. The CDR3, as DNA: TGTGCCAGCAGTTTACCCGGGATCAATCAGCCCCAGCATTTT. The chain combines TRBV28 with TRBJ1-5; D not resolved. The CDR3 length is 14 residues. V was pared by 2 bases and J by 3 bases, with 8 bases between. Germline CDR1 and CDR2: MDHEN and SYDVKM.

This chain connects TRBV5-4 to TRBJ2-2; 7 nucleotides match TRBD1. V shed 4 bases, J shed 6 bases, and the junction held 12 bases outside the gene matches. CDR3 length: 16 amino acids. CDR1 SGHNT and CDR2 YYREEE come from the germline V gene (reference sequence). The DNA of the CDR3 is TGTGCCAGCAGCCCGGAAGGGGGCTATATCCCCGGGGAGCTGTTTTTT. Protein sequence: CASSPEGGYIPGELFF.

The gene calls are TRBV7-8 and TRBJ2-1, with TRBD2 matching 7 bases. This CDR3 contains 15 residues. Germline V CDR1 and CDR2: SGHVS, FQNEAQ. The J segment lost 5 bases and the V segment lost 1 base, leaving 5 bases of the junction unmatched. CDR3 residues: CASSLVYGGDNEQFF. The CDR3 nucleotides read TGTGCCAGCAGCTTAGTTTATGGGGGGGACAATGAGCAGTTCTTC.

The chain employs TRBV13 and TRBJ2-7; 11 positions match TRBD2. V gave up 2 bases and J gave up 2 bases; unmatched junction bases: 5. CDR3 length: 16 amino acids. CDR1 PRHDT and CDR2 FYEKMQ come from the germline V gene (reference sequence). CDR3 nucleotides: TGTGCCAGCAGCTTACGACTAGCGGGGCGACCCTACGAGCAGTACTTC. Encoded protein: CASSLRLAGRPYEQYF.

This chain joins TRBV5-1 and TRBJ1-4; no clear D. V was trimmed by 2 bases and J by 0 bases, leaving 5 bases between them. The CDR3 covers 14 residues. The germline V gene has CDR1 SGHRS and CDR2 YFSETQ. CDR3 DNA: TGCGCCAGCAGCTTTACTGCAACTAATGAAAAACTGTTTTTT. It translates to CASSFTATNEKLFF.

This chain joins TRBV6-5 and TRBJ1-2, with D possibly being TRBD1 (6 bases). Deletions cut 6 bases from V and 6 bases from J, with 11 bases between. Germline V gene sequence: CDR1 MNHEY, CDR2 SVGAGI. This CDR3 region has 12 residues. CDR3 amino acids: CASRAQGHGYTF. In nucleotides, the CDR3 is TGTGCCAGCAGGGCACAGGGACATGGCTACACCTTC.

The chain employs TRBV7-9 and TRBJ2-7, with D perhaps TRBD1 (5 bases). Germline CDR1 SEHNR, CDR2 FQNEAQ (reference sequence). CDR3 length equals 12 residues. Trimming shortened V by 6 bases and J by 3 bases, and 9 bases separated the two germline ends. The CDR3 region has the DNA TGTGCCAGCAGTTTTAGGGGCTACGAGCAGTACTTC. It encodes CASSFRGYEQYF.

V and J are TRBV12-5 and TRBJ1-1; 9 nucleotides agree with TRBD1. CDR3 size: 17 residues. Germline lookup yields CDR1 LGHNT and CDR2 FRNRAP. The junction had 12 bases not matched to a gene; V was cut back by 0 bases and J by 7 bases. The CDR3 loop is CASGLVLTGQGTLEAFF. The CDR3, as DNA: TGTGCTAGTGGTTTGGTACTTACGGGACAGGGCACCCTTGAAGCTTTCTTT.

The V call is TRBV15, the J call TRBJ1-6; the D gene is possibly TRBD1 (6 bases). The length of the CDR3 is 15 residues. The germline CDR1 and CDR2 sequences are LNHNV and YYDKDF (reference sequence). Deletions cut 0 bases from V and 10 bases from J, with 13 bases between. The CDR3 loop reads CATSRDPPGDSPLHF. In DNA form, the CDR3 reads TGTGCCACCAGCAGAGATCCGCCAGGGGACTCACCCCTCCACTTT.

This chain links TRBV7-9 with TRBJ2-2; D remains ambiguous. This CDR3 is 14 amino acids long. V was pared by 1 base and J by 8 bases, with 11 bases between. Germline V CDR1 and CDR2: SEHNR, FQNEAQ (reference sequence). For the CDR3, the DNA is TGTGCCAGCAGCTTAGGTGGTCAGTCAGGGGAGCTGTTTTTT. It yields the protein CASSLGGQSGELFF.

The CDR3 sequence is CASSLTTGLNTEAFF. The DNA for the CDR3 is TGTGCCAGCAGCTTAACAACAGGGTTGAACACTGAAGCTTTCTTT. The rearrangement joins TRBV7-6 to TRBJ1-1, with D possibly TRBD1 on 6 matching bases. V was trimmed by 2 bases and J by 0 bases, leaving 10 bases between them. Germline-derived CDR1 and CDR2 are SGHVS and FNYEAQ. The CDR3 runs to 15 residues.